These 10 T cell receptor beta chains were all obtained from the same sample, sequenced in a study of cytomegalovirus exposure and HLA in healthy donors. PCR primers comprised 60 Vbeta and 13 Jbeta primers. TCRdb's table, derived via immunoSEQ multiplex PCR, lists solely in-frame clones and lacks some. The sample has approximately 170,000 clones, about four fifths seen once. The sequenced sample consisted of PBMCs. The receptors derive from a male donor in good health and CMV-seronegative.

The CDR3 here is CASSLEVLAGPPDEQYF. DNA of the CDR3: TGCGCCAGCAGCTTGGAGGTATTAGCGGGACCCCCTGACGAGCAGTACTTC. The chain employs TRBV5-1 and TRBJ2-7; 8 nucleotides line up with TRBD2. Per the germline V gene, CDR1 is SGHRS and CDR2 is YFSETQ. There are 17 residues in the CDR3. The V segment lost 0 bases and the J segment 5 bases; nucleotides outside the gene matches: 13.

Here the CDR3 reads CASSDSGGEVEQFF. CDR3 sequence (DNA): TGTGCCAGCAGTGACTCCGGGGGGGAGGTTGAGCAGTTCTTC. The chain is built from TRBV6-4 and TRBJ2-1; 8 bases map to TRBD2. Germline CDR1 and CDR2: MRHNA and SNTAGT. V was clipped by 0 bases and J by 9 bases; unmatched bases: 4. The CDR3 totals 14 residues.

CDR3 sequence reads: CASSRSGQDDTDTQYF. CDR3 nucleotide sequence: TGTGCCAGCTCACGGTCCGGACAGGACGACACAGATACGCAGTATTTT. The genes are TRBV18 and TRBJ2-3; TRBD1 matches 7 bases. The ends lost 4 bases at V and 2 bases at J; junction bases unmatched: 9. From germline, CDR1 is KGHSH and CDR2 LQKENI. This CDR3 region has 16 residues. Looking up the rest from reference TRBV18 and TRBJ2-3 gives the full variable domain: NAGVMQNPRHLVRRRGQEARLRCSPMKGHSHVYWYRQLPEEGLKFMVYLQKENIIDESGMPKERFSAEFPKEGPSILRIQQVVRGDSAAYFCASSRSGQDDTDTQYFGPGTRLTVL.

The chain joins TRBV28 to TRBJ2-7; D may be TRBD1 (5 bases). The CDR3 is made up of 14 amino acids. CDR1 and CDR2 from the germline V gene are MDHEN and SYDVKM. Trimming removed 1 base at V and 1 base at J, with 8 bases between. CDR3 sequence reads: CASSLSTESYEQYF. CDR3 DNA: TGTGCCAGCAGTTTATCGACAGAGTCCTACGAGCAGTACTTC.

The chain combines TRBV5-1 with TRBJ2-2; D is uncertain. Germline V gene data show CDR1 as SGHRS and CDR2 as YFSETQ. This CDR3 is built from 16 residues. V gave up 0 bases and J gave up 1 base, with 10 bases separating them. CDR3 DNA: TGCGCCAGCAGCTTGGCCCCGACGGGGAACACCGGGGAGCTGTTTTTT. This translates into CASSLAPTGNTGELFF.

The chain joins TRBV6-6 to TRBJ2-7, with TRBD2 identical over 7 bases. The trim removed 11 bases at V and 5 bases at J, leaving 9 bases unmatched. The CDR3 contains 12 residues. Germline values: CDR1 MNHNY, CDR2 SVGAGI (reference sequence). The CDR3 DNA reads TGTGCCCTCAGCGGGGAGGACGACGAGCAGTACTTC. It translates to CALSGEDDEQYF.

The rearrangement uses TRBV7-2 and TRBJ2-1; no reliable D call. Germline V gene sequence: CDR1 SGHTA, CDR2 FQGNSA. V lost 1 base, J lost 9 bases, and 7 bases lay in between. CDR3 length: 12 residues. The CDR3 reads CASSLDGGEQFF. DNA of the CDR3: TGTGCCAGCAGCTTAGATGGCGGTGAGCAGTTCTTC.

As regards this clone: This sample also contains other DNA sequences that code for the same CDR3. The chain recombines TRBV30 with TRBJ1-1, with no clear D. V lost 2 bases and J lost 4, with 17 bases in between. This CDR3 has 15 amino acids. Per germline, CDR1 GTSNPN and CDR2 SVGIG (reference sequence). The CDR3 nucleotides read TGTGCCTGGAGTTTACAGCAAGTGTATTTCACTGAAGCTTTCTTT. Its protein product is CAWSLQQVYFTEAFF.

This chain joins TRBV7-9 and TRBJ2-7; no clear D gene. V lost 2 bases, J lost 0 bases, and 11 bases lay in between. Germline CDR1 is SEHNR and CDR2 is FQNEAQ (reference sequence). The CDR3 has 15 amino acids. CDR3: CASSLSRMFSYEQYF. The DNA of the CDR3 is TGTGCCAGCAGCTTAAGCAGGATGTTCTCCTACGAGCAGTACTTC.

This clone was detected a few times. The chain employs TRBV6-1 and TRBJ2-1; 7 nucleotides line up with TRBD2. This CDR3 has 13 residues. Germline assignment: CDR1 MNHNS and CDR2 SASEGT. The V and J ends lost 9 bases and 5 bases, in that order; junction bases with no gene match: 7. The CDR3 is CASLGRGDNEQFF. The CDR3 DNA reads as TGTGCCAGTCTAGGACGGGGGGACAATGAGCAGTTCTTC.